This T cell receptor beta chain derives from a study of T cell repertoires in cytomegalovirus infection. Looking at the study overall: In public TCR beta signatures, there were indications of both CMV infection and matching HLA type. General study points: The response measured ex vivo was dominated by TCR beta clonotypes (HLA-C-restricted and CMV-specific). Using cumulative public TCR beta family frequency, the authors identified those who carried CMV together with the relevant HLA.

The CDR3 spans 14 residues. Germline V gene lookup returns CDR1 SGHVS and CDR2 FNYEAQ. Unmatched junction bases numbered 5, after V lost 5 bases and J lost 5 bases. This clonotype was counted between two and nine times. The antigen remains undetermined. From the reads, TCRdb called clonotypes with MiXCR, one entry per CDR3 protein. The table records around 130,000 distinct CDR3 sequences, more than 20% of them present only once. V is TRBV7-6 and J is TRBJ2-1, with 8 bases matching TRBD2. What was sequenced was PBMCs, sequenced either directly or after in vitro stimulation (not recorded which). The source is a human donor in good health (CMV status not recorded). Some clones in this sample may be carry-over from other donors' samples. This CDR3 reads CASSPEAGDNEQFF. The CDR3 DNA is TGTGCCAGCAGCCCGGAAGCGGGAGACAATGAGCAGTTCTTC. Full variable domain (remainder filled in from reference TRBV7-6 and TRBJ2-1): GAGVSQSPRYKVTKRGQDVALRCDPISGHVSLYWYRQALGQGPEFLTYFNYEAQQDKSGLPNDRFSAERPEGSISTLTIQRTEQRDSAMYRCASSPEAGDNEQFFGPGTRLTVL.